This is a list of T cell receptor beta chains from one sample in a study of OX40 agonist ivuxolimab in advanced cancers. Sequenced by immunoSEQ multiplex PCR; TCRdb stores in-frame clones only, minus some. Among 35,000 to 40,000 clones listed, about 88% were seen once. The sequencing here drew on CD4+ or CD8+ T cells sorted from blood, taken in a trial of the OX40 agonist ivuxolimab. The receptors stem from an adult with an advanced solid tumor such as melanoma, head and neck, liver or kidney cancer. The CDR3 runs from the conserved cysteine through the conserved F or W. A D gene is named only where the DNA matches it firmly.

d_gene: TRBD1; len: 15; v_gene: TRBV7-6; CDR3aa: CASSSRDRGGTEAFF
d_gene: .; len: 18; v_gene: TRBV21-1; CDR3aa: CARPRTGKTPVGTGELFF
d_gene: .; len: 13; v_gene: TRBV7-9; CDR3aa: CASSFGNQETQYF
d_gene: TRBD1; len: 14; v_gene: TRBV19; CDR3aa: CASSLGTGMYEQYF
d_gene: .; len: 15; v_gene: TRBV5-4; CDR3aa: CASSLAKTGTDTQYF
d_gene: TRBD2; len: 16; v_gene: TRBV6-1; CDR3aa: CASSEKGAGGRNEQFF
d_gene: TRBD1; len: 15; v_gene: TRBV5-1; CDR3aa: CASVRGGQGETEAFF
d_gene: .; len: 15; v_gene: TRBV2; CDR3aa: CASSENYSGANVLTF
d_gene: TRBD1; len: 15; v_gene: TRBV7-7; CDR3aa: CASSPGQSSGNTIYF
d_gene: .; len: 15; v_gene: TRBV6-5; CDR3aa: CASSYGSYRTDTQYF
d_gene: .; len: 17; v_gene: TRBV12-5; CDR3aa: CASGLRAGPKGSYEQYF
d_gene: .; len: 15; v_gene: TRBV6-5; CDR3aa: CASSRESGGNTEAFF
d_gene: TRBD1; len: 16; v_gene: TRBV4-3; CDR3aa: CASSAHRGRNTGELFF
d_gene: TRBD1; len: 13; v_gene: TRBV4-2; CDR3aa: CASSLGQSEKLFF
d_gene: .; len: 17; v_gene: TRBV14; CDR3aa: CASSQGERVNGGNEQFF
d_gene: .; len: 14; v_gene: TRBV9; CDR3aa: CASSLRTDDNEQFF
d_gene: .; len: 13; v_gene: TRBV4-3; CDR3aa: CASSQDRGQPQHF
d_gene: TRBD1; len: 16; v_gene: TRBV11-2; CDR3aa: CASSIGQGSLGYEQYF
d_gene: .; len: 14; v_gene: TRBV11-2; CDR3aa: CASSLVRGIYGYTF
d_gene: .; len: 15; v_gene: TRBV30; CDR3aa: CAWSVGTTTNEKLFF
d_gene: .; len: 15; v_gene: TRBV10-3; CDR3aa: CAISPGGSSGNTIYF
d_gene: .; len: 12; v_gene: TRBV29-1; CDR3aa: CSVVTGQDTIYF
d_gene: .; len: 14; v_gene: TRBV5-6; CDR3aa: CASSLGRYNEKLFF
d_gene: TRBD1; len: 14; v_gene: TRBV4-2; CDR3aa: CASSPSPGGYEQYF